A single T cell receptor beta chain is shown here with its context. Libraries were prepared by immunoSEQ multiplex PCR; TCRdb keeps only in-frame clonotypes and omits some of them. The sample has thousands of clones; 89% are singletons. These data are taken from a study of follicular helper T cells after annual influenza vaccination. The time point: 2013-2014 season, 7 days after vaccination. Sorted cTfh were non-naive CD4+CXCR5+PD-1+, either ICOS+CD38+ or ICOS-CD38-. Sequencing was performed on CXCR5+ CD38- circulating T follicular helper cells from blood, taken 7 days after influenza vaccination. Stated subset: circulating Tfh, non-naive CD4+CXCR5+PD-1+ (ICOS+CD38+ or ICOS-CD38-). This clonotype originated in an adult who received the influenza vaccine.

CDR3 sequence (DNA): TGTGCCAGCAGACCTGACATGACAGGGGTTAGGACTGAAGCTTTCTTT. It specifies CASRPDMTGVRTEAFF. The J gene is TRBJ1-1, the V gene TRBV2; 8 bases fit TRBD1. Germline V CDR1 and CDR2: SNHLY, FYNNEI. V trimming: 6 bases; J trimming: 5 bases; junction bases outside the gene matches: 14. CDR3 size: 16 residues. Drawing the rest from reference TRBV2 and TRBJ1-1, the complete variable domain is EPEVTQTPSHQVTQMGQEVILRCVPISNHLYFYWYRQILGQKVEFLVSFYNNEISEKSEIFDDQFSVERPDGSNFTLKIRSTKLEDSAMYFCASRPDMTGVRTEAFFGQGTRLTVV.